The 3 T cell receptor beta chains below were found in one sample sequenced in a study of cytomegalovirus exposure and HLA in healthy donors (dated by TCRdb to 2015 to 2018). The receptor library was made with the immunoSEQ multiplex PCR assay. For the multiplex PCR, a mixture combining 60 forward primers for TCR Vbeta segments and 13 reverse primers for TCR Jbeta segments was used. Drawn from immuneACCESS, this table holds only the in-frame rearrangements with V and J called that TCRdb kept. Clones are partly lost; checked studies trace under half to an unresolved V gene and leave the rest unexplained. The table kept for this sample lists about 52,000 clones. The ten largest clones take up roughly 12% of the sample. Material for sequencing was PBMCs. The receptors were sampled from an older woman in good health and CMV-seropositive.

The V gene is TRBV10-3, the J gene TRBJ1-6; tentatively, D is TRBD1 (6 bases). Trimming stripped 3 bases from V and 5 bases from J, with 17 bases between. From germline, CDR1 is ENHRY and CDR2 SYGVKD. The CDR3 is made up of 17 amino acids. CDR3: CAISEGGPGRDNSPLHF. CDR3 nucleotide sequence: TGTGCCATCAGTGAAGGGGGGCCCGGGAGGGATAATTCACCCCTCCACTTT.

This rearrangement joins TRBV5-1 to TRBJ2-2, with TRBD2 matching over 11 bases. From germline, CDR1 is SGHRS and CDR2 YFSETQ. Trimming at V came to 0 bases and at J to 5 bases, leaving 3 bases not matched to a gene. CDR3 size: 16 residues. CDR3 sequence reads: CASSLDPSGGTGELFF. Written as DNA, the CDR3 is TGCGCCAGCAGCTTGGACCCTAGCGGGGGGACCGGGGAGCTGTTTTTT.

This chain links TRBV9 with TRBJ2-7; TRBD1 agrees at 11 bases. The germline gives CDR1 SGDLS, CDR2 YYNGEE. The CDR3 sequence is 16 residues long. V lost 0 bases, J lost 2 bases, and 4 bases stayed unmatched. CDR3 nucleotides: TGTGCCAGCAGCGTAGGGTCGGGACAGGGGGCCTACGAGCAGTACTTC. Protein sequence: CASSVGSGQGAYEQYF.